This record looks at one T cell receptor (beta chain) sequence and its context. This sample stems from a study of OX40 agonist ivuxolimab in advanced cancers. Autoimmune disease history or systemic immunosuppression led to patient exclusion. Sequencing was performed with immunoSEQ multiplex PCR; in TCRdb, only in-frame clones are kept and a portion is missing. The table includes about 62,000 clones, 70% to 80% detected once. Between the trimmed V and J ends, which lost 1 base and 4 bases, there was a span of 14 bases. The CDR3 has 16 amino acids. The germline V gene has CDR1 SGHVS and CDR2 FNYEAQ. The TCR originated in an adult with an advanced solid tumor such as melanoma, head and neck, liver or kidney cancer. Sequenced material: CD4+ or CD8+ T cells sorted from blood, taken in a trial of the OX40 agonist ivuxolimab. V and J are TRBV7-6 and TRBJ1-3; D possibly corresponds to TRBD1 (5 bases). This CDR3 is CASSLGAGSAGNTIYF. Written as DNA, the CDR3 is TGTGCCAGCAGCTTAGGGGCAGGGTCTGCCGGAAACACCATATATTTT.